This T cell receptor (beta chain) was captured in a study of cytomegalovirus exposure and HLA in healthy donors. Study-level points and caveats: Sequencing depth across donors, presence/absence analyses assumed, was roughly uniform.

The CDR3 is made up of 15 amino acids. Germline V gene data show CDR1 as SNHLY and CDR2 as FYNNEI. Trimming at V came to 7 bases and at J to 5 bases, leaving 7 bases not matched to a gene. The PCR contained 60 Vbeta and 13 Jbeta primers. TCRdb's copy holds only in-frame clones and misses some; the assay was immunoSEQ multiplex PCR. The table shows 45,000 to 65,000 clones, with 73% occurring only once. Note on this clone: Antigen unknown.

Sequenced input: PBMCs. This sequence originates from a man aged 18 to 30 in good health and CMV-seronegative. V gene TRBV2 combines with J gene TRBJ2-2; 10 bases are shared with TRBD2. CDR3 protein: CASNLAGAMTGELFF. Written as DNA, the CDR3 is TGTGCCAGCAACCTAGCGGGAGCGATGACCGGGGAGCTGTTTTTT.